This TCR beta chain was observed in a study of breast tumors, draining lymph nodes, adjacent tissues. Whole-study findings and limits: Compared with lymph nodes, tumors were less diverse; compared with nontumor tissue, more.

The CDR3 has 16 amino acids. CDR1 and CDR2 (germline): SGDLS, YYNGEE. With V trimmed by 2 bases and J by 4 bases, 3 bases remained unmatched. Samples came from axillary lymph nodes draining the breast cancer. TCRdb recomputed calls from the multiplex PCR reads with MiXCR, one row per CDR3 protein. There are approximately 130,000 distinct CDR3 sequences in the sample; about 20% occur only once, and roughly 2.4% lies in the top ten. This clonotype has at least ten counts. The antigen is not known. The rearrangement links TRBV9 to TRBJ2-1, with 13 nucleotides matching TRBD2. Sample: axillary lymph node tissue. This receptor was identified in a female donor with breast cancer. Some clones in this sample may be carry-over from other donors' samples. CDR3 DNA sequence: TGTGCCAGCAGCGTTGGGACTAGCGGGACGTACAATGAGCAGTTCTTC. Protein product: CASSVGTSGTYNEQFF.